This TCR beta chain was captured in a study of shared clonotypes between healthy human individuals. Note on this clone: Its antigen is undetermined.

The donors were adults (healthy and HIV-negative) with no recent acute infections or vaccinations. A deep-level run was used for the assay. Profiling relied on immunoSEQ multiplex PCR, and the TCRdb table lists in-frame clones only, not all of them. The sample records fewer than 2.5 million clones, 80% to 95% being singletons. Germline V gene lookup returns CDR1 SGHVS and CDR2 FQNEAQ. The CDR3 length is 15 residues. The V end lost 5 bases, the J end lost 5 bases, and 16 bases lay between the germline ends. Study-wide results and caveats: Larger estimated richness was generally recorded for naive subsets relative to memory subsets.

The source of this sequence is a young man in good health. Some clones in this sample may be carry-over from other donors' samples. The J gene is TRBJ2-4, the V gene TRBV7-8; D ambiguous. Sequenced sample: naive CD4+ T cells from PBMCs. Indicated subset: CD45RA+ positively selected. The CDR3 bases are TGTGCCAGCAGCGACCTCTTCGAATATCAAAACATTCAGTACTTC. As protein: CASSDLFEYQNIQYF. The full variable domain, its missing parts supplied by reference TRBV7-8 and TRBJ2-4, is GAGVSQSPRYKVAKRGQDVALRCDPISGHVSLFWYQQALGQGPEFLTYFQNEAQLDKSGLPSDRFFAERPEGSVSTLKIQRTQQEDSAVYLCASSDLFEYQNIQYFGAGTRLSVL.